This is a list of T cell receptor beta chains from one sample in a study of spatial heterogeneity in lung cancer. Each CDR3 protein gets one entry after TCRdb re-called the 5' RACE reads with MiXCR. The data show some 4,900 distinct CDR3 sequences, 16% seen once. Sequenced material: PBMCs, taken at surgery. The receptors come from a male donor with early-stage non-small cell lung cancer. CDR3s include the opening cysteine and the closing phenylalanine or tryptophan. The D gene is left open where the match is weak. The listing skips clone size in some rows; elsewhere it reads once, few, many or a size class.

v_gene	abundance	d_gene	j_gene	CDR3aa	CDR3nt
TRBV10-2	medium-sized	-	TRBJ1-1	CASSESRRVTEAFF	TGCGCCAGCAGTGAGTCGAGGAGGGTCACTGAAGCTTTCTTT
TRBV6-5	-	-	TRBJ1-1	CASSRSDREAFF	TGTGCCAGCAGCCGGTCGGACAGAGAAGCTTTCTTT
TRBV7-2	few	TRBD2	TRBJ2-7	CASSYQSGGPLEQYF	TGTGCCAGCAGCTACCAATCGGGGGGGCCCCTCGAGCAGTACTTC
TRBV5-1	few	-	TRBJ1-2	CASSLEYRPSDGYTF	TGCGCCAGCAGCTTGGAGTACAGACCTTCGGATGGCTACACCTTC
TRBV13	medium-sized	TRBD1	TRBJ2-7	CASSGAGTGGSYEQYF	TGTGCCAGCAGCGGAGCCGGGACAGGGGGCTCCTACGAGCAGTACTTC
TRBV7-9	medium-sized	-	TRBJ2-2	CASSPVRENTGELFF	TGTGCCAGCAGCCCCGTCCGAGAGAACACCGGGGAGCTGTTTTTT
TRBV5-1	-	-	TRBJ2-5	CASSLAETQYF	TGCGCCAGCAGCTTGGCCGAGACCCAGTACTTC
TRBV6-2/TRBV6-3	medium-sized	-	TRBJ2-3	CASSYSIGPYLQYF	TGTGCCAGCAGTTACTCGATAGGGCCCTACCTACAGTATTTT
TRBV6-2/TRBV6-3	many	TRBD1	TRBJ2-1	CASRDTGGANEQFF	TGTGCCAGCAGGGATACAGGGGGCGCGAATGAGCAGTTCTTC
TRBV6-2/TRBV6-3	once	-	TRBJ1-2	CASSYSGAGDLYGYTF	TGTGCCAGCAGTTACTCGGGAGCAGGGGACCTCTATGGCTACACCTTC
TRBV6-5	medium-sized	-	TRBJ2-5	CASSYSRGPQETQYF	TGTGCCAGCAGTTACTCGCGGGGCCCTCAAGAGACCCAGTACTTC
TRBV7-3	medium-sized	TRBD1	TRBJ1-6	CASSFSGQGNSPLHF	TGTGCCAGCAGCTTCTCGGGACAGGGAAATTCACCCCTCCACTTT
TRBV6-6	medium-sized	TRBD2	TRBJ2-1	CASSYSGLAGVYNEQFF	TGTGCCAGCAGTTACTCTGGACTAGCGGGGGTCTACAATGAGCAGTTCTTC
TRBV19	medium-sized	-	TRBJ1-3	CASSIGASSGNTIYF	TGTGCCAGTAGTATAGGGGCGTCCTCTGGAAACACCATATATTTT
TRBV6-5	medium-sized	-	TRBJ2-1	CASSLENEQFF	TGTGCCAGCAGTCTAGAGAATGAGCAGTTCTTC
TRBV11-2	medium-sized	-	TRBJ2-1	CASSLLGASSYNEQFF	TGTGCCAGCAGCTTATTGGGGGCGAGCTCCTACAATGAGCAGTTCTTC
TRBV4-2	medium-sized	TRBD2	TRBJ2-3	CASSQDPPRKGLAGKSGADTQYF	TGTGCCAGCAGCCAAGACCCTCCGCGCAAAGGACTAGCGGGGAAGTCAGGCGCAGATACGCAGTATTTT
TRBV20-1	-	TRBD1	TRBJ2-3	CSARQIPGQGTPDTQYF	TGCAGTGCTAGACAAATTCCGGGACAGGGGACTCCAGATACGCAGTATTTT
TRBV6-6	-	TRBD2	TRBJ2-7	CASSYTTGTNSYEQYF	TGTGCCAGCAGTTACACGACCGGGACTAACTCCTACGAGCAGTACTTC
TRBV28	medium-sized	-	TRBJ2-1	CASSHIVEQFF	TGTGCCAGCAGCCACATAGTTGAGCAGTTCTTC
TRBV20-1	medium-sized	-	TRBJ1-5	CSATTLGNQPQHF	TGCAGTGCTACCACACTGGGAAATCAGCCCCAGCATTTT
TRBV20-1	-	TRBD1	TRBJ2-7	CSARDLTGVSYEQYF	TGCAGTGCTAGAGACCTCACAGGGGTCTCCTACGAGCAGTACTTC
TRBV9	few	-	TRBJ1-6	CASSPQGSYNSPLHF	TGTGCCAGCAGCCCCCAGGGCTCCTATAATTCACCCCTCCACTTT
TRBV4-3	medium-sized	TRBD2	TRBJ2-1	CASSQDIAGGPGNEQFF	TGCGCCAGCAGCCAAGATATAGCGGGGGGCCCAGGCAATGAGCAGTTCTTC
TRBV7-9	medium-sized	-	TRBJ1-1	CASSREGRGTEAFF	TGTGCCAGCAGCCGGGAGGGGCGCGGCACTGAAGCTTTCTTT
TRBV5-6	medium-sized	-	TRBJ2-5	CASSLRETQYF	TGTGCCAGCAGCTTGAGGGAGACCCAGTACTTC
TRBV29-1	many	TRBD1	TRBJ1-1	CSVQGARTEAFF	TGCAGCGTACAGGGGGCGCGCACTGAAGCTTTCTTT
TRBV7-2	medium-sized	-	TRBJ1-2	CASSPLGFGYTF	TGTGCCAGCAGCCCACTGGGGTTTGGCTACACCTTC
TRBV5-1	-	TRBD1	TRBJ1-1	CASSVGDSNEAFF	TGCGCCAGCAGCGTAGGGGACAGCAATGAAGCTTTCTTT
TRBV6-6	medium-sized	TRBD1	TRBJ2-2	CASSYSGTGGTGELFF	TGTGCCAGCAGTTACTCCGGGACAGGGGGCACGGGGGAGCTGTTTTTT
TRBV9	large	-	TRBJ2-7	CASSLRANSYEQYF	TGTGCCAGCAGCCTACGAGCAAACTCCTACGAGCAGTACTTC
TRBV7-2	-	TRBD1	TRBJ1-1	CASTQDRANTEAFF	TGTGCCAGCACCCAGGACAGGGCCAACACTGAAGCTTTCTTT
TRBV10-1	few	-	TRBJ2-1	CASSGAGSYNEQFF	TGCGCCAGCAGTGGGGCGGGATCCTACAATGAGCAGTTCTTC
TRBV20-1	medium-sized	TRBD2	TRBJ2-3	CSAQRGGWADTQYF	TGCAGTGCTCAGCGGGGGGGCTGGGCAGATACGCAGTATTTT
TRBV5-1	medium-sized	-	TRBJ2-4	CASSLEVGAGLFF	TGCGCCAGCAGCCTCGAGGTCGGGGCAGGCCTCTTCTTC
TRBV2	medium-sized	-	TRBJ1-2	CASSYTPGGYTF	TGTGCCAGCAGCTACACCCCTGGGGGCTACACCTTC
TRBV11-2	medium-sized	-	TRBJ2-4	CASSPLGLVAKNIQYF	TGTGCCAGCAGCCCCCTTGGACTGGTAGCCAAAAACATTCAGTACTTC
TRBV29-1	many	TRBD1	TRBJ1-2	CSVDRGGGYTF	TGCAGCGTGGACAGGGGGGGCGGCTACACCTTC
TRBV2	-	TRBD2	TRBJ2-1	CASSARGGFNEQFF	TGTGCCAGCAGTGCCCGGGGGGGTTTCAATGAGCAGTTCTTC
TRBV19	medium-sized	TRBD1	TRBJ1-5	CASKGAYFANQPQHF	TGTGCCAGTAAGGGGGCTTATTTTGCCAATCAGCCCCAGCATTTT
TRBV5-5	once	TRBD2	TRBJ2-5	CTSSIRDRTSRLETQYF	TGTACCAGCAGCATACGTGACCGGACTAGCCGGTTAGAGACCCAGTACTTC
TRBV12-3/TRBV12-4	medium-sized	-	TRBJ1-4	CASSSTPTNEKLFF	TGTGCCAGCAGTTCCACCCCAACTAATGAAAAACTGTTTTTT